This T cell receptor (beta chain) is from a study of T cells in Graves' hyperthyroidism and ophthalmopathy. Findings and limits, study-wide: Most expanded thyroid clonotypes above 0.001 recurred in blood.

The V and J ends lost 0 bases and 9 bases respectively, with 12 bases between them. Germline CDR1 and CDR2: SEHNR and FQNEAQ (reference sequence). CDR3 length: 15 residues. It was RNA transcripts that yielded the amplified TCR beta CDR3 regions. HTBI primers were the set used in a first-round RT-PCR of the TCR CDR3. TCRdb analysed the multiplex PCR reads with MiXCR anew, one entry per CDR3 protein. The data contain about 160,000 distinct CDR3 sequences, around 8.9% of them seen just once; the ten biggest clones take up roughly a fifth. Comments on this clonotype: No antigen is known for it.

The sequence derives from a woman aged 18-29 years with Graves' hyperthyroidism that later progressed to Graves' ophthalmopathy. Sequenced sample: blood. This chain links TRBV7-9 with TRBJ1-6; D not resolved. The CDR3 loop reads CASSLARIAPSPLHF. In DNA, the CDR3 is TGTGCCAGCAGCTTAGCACGGATAGCACCTTCACCCCTCCACTTT.